Detailed here is one T cell receptor beta chain. The antigen is not known. The source of the sample is a study of response to subunit inactivated influenza vaccine. Whole-study findings and limits: Each seasonal flu vaccination may recruit only limited new T cells, authors suggested.

MiXCR was run by TCRdb on the RT-PCR reads, yielding one entry per CDR3 protein. This table has almost 250,000 distinct CDR3 sequences, about 12% appearing once. The TCR comes from a man aged 45 to 65 who received an inactivated influenza vaccine. This specimen was non-naive T cells sorted from PBMCs, taken around 15 days before vaccination.

This CDR3 is CSARDSSPGSGANVLTF. CDR3 in DNA: TGCAGTGCTAGAGATTCCAGCCCAGGATCTGGGGCCAACGTCCTGACTTTC. This chain links TRBV20-1 with TRBJ2-6; D is uncertain. The CDR3 totals 17 residues. Germline lookup yields CDR1 DFQATT and CDR2 SNEGSKA (reference sequence). The V and J ends lost 0 bases and 1 base respectively, with 13 bases between them.